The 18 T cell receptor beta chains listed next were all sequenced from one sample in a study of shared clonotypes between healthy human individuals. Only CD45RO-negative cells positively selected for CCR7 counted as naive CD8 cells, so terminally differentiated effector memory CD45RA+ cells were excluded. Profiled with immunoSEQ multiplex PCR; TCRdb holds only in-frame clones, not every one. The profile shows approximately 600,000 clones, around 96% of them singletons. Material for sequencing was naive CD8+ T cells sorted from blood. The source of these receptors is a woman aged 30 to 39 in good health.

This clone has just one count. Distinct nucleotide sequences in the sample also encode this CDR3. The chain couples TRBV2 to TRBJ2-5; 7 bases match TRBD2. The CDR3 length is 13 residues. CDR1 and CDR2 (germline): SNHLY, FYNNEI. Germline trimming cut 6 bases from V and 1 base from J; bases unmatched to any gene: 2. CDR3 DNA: TGTGCCAGCAGACGGACTAGCCAAGAGACCCAGTACTTC. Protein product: CASRRTSQETQYF.

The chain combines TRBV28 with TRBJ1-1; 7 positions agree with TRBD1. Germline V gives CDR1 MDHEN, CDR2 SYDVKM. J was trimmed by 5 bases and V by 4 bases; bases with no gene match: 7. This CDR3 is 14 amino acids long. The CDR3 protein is CASSSRQGYTEAFF. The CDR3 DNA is TGTGCCAGCAGTTCGAGACAGGGTTATACTGAAGCTTTCTTT.

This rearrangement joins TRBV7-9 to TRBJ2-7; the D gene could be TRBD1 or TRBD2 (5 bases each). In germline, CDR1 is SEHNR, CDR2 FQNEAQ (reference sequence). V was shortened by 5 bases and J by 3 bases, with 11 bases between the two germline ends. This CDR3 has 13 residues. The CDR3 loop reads CASSAGTNYEQYF. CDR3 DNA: TGTGCCAGCAGCGCCGGGACCAACTACGAGCAGTACTTC.

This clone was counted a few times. CDR3 protein: CASSQDLGGVITGELFF. CDR3 DNA sequence: TGCGCCAGCAGCCAAGATCTTGGGGGAGTGATAACCGGGGAGCTGTTTTTT. The chain joins TRBV4-1 to TRBJ2-2; D is perhaps TRBD1 or TRBD2 (5 bases each). V dropped 0 bases and J dropped 5 bases, with 16 bases sitting between them. The CDR3 runs to 17 residues. From germline, CDR1 is MGHRA and CDR2 YSYEKL.

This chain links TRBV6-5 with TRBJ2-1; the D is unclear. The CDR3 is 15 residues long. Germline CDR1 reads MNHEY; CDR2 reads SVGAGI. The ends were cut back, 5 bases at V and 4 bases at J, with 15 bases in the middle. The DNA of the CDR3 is TGTGCCAGCAGTCCCCGCCTCGACAAGTACAATGAGCAGTTCTTC. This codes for CASSPRLDKYNEQFF.

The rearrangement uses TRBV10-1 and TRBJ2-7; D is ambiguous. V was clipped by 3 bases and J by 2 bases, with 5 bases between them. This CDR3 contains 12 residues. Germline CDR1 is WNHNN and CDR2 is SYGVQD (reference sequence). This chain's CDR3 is CASSDSAYEQYF. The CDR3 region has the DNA TGCGCCAGCAGTGACAGTGCCTACGAGCAGTACTTC.

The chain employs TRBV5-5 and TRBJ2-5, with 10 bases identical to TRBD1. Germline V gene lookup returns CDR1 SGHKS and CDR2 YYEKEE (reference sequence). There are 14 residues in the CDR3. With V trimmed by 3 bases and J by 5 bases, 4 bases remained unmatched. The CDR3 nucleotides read TGTGCCAGCAGCTCGACAGGGGGCTATGAGACCCAGTACTTC. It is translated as CASSSTGGYETQYF.

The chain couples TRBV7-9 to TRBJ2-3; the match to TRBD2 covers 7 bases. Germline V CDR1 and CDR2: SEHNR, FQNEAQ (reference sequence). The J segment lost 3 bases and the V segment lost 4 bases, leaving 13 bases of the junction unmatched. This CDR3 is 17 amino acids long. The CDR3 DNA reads TGTGCCAGCAGCTACCCCGGGGTTGCGGGAGTGACAGATACGCAGTATTTT. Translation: CASSYPGVAGVTDTQYF.

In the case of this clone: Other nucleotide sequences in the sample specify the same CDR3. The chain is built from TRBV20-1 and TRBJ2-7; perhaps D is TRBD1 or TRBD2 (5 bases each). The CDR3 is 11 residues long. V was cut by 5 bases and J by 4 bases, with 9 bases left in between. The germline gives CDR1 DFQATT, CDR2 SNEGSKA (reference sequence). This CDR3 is CSARDGYEQYF. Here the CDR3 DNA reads TGCAGTGCTCGGGACGGGTACGAGCAGTACTTC.

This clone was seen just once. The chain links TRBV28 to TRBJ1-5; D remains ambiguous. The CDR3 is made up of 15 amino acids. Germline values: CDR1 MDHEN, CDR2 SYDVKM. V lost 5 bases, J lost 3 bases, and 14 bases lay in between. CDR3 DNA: TGTGCCAGCAGTGGATCGGGGATCGTCAATCAGCCCCAGCATTTT. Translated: CASSGSGIVNQPQHF.

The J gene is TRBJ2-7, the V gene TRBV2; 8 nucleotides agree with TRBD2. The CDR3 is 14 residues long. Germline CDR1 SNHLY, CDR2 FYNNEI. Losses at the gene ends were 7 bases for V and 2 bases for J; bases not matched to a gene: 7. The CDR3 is CASIHSGSPYEQYF. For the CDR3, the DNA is TGTGCCAGCATTCACAGCGGGAGCCCCTACGAGCAGTACTTC.

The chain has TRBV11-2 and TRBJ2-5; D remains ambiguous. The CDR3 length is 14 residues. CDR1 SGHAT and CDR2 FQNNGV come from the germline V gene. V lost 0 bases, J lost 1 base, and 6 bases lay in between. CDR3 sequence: CASSLEVGQETQYF. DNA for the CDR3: TGTGCCAGCAGCTTAGAAGTCGGCCAAGAGACCCAGTACTTC. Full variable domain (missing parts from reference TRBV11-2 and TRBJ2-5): EAGVAQSPRYKIIEKRQSVAFWCNPISGHATLYWYQQILGQGPKLLIQFQNNGVVDDSQLPKDRFSAERLKGVDSTLKIQPAKLEDSAVYLCASSLEVGQETQYFGPGTRLLVL.

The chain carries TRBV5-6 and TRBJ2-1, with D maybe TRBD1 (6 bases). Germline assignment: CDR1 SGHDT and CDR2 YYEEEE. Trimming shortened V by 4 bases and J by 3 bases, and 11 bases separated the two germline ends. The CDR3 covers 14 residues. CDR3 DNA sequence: TGTGCCAGCAGCGTGGACAGTAACTACAATGAGCAGTTCTTC. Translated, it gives CASSVDSNYNEQFF.

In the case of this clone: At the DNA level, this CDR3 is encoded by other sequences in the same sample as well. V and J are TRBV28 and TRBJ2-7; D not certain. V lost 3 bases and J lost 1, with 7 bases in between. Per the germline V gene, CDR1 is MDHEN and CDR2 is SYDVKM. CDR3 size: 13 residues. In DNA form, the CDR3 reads TGTGCCAGCAGTTTCGACTTATCCTACGAGCAGTACTTC. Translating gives CASSFDLSYEQYF. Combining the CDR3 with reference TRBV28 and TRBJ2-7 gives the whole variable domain DVKVTQSSRYLVKRTGEKVFLECVQDMDHENMFWYRQDPGLGLRLIYFSYDVKMKEKGDIPEGYSVSREKKERFSLILESASTNQTSMYLCASSFDLSYEQYFGPGTRLTVT.

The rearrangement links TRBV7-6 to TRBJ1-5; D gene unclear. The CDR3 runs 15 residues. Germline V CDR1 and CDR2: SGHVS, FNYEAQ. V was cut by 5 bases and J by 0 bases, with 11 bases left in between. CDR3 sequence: CASSLDGDSNQPQHF. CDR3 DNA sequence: TGTGCCAGCAGCCTTGACGGTGATAGCAATCAGCCCCAGCATTTT.

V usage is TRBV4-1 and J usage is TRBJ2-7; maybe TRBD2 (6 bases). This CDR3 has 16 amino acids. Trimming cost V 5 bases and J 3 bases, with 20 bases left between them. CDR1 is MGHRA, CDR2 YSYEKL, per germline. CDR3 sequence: CASSWDPWDSDYEQYF. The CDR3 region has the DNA TGCGCCAGCAGCTGGGACCCTTGGGACTCAGACTACGAGCAGTACTTC.

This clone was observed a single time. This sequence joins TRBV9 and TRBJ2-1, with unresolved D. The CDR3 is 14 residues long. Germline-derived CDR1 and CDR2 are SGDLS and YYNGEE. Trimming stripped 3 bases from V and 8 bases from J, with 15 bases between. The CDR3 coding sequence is TGTGCCAGCAGCGCGGGCCGAAAGGCACATGAGCAGTTCTTC. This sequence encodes CASSAGRKAHEQFF.

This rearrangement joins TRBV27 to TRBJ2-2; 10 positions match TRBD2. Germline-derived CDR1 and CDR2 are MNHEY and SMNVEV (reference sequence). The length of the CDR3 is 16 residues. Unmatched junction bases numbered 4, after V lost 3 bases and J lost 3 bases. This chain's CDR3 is CASSFPSGRDTGELFF. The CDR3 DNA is TGTGCCAGCAGTTTCCCTAGCGGGAGAGACACCGGGGAGCTGTTTTTT.